One sample yielded the 17 T cell receptor beta chains listed below, sequenced in a study of T cell repertoires in cytomegalovirus infection. Antigens of these TCRs are unknown. One entry per CDR3 protein, called by TCRdb with MiXCR from the reads. The sample has about 500,000 distinct CDR3 sequences, around a third seen once. The source material was cultured PBMCs, sampled from culture after CMV antigen stimulation. These receptors were collected from a human donor in good health (CMV status not recorded). Some clones in this sample may be carry-over from other donors' samples.

This sequence joins TRBV5-4 and TRBJ2-7, with D possibly TRBD2 on 6 matching bases. The germline V gene has CDR1 SGHNT and CDR2 YYREEE (reference sequence). The CDR3 has 15 residues. In nucleotides, the CDR3 is TGTGCCAGCAGCTTGTTCGGTAGCGGAAACTACGGGCAGTACGTC. Translation gives CASSLFGSGNYGQYV.

The chain carries TRBV29-1 and TRBJ1-2; TRBD1 is a possible D gene (6 bases). V lost 1 base, J lost 7 bases, and 16 bases lay in between. The V gene's germline CDR1 is SQVTM and CDR2 ANQGSEA. The CDR3 is made up of 14 amino acids. CDR3 DNA sequence: TGCAGCGTTGAAGGTGTTGGGGGGGCTGGTGGCTACACCTTC. It codes for CSVEGVGGAGGYTF.

This clonotype was counted many times. This chain joins TRBV7-2 and TRBJ2-3; D possibly corresponds to TRBD1 (5 bases). This CDR3 spans 14 amino acids. Looked up from germline, CDR1 is SGHTA and CDR2 is FQGNSA. Trimming took 0 bases from V and 4 from J, leaving 8 bases between them. The CDR3 spells CASSLALRADTQYF. CDR3 in DNA: TGTGCCAGCAGCTTAGCGCTCAGGGCAGATACGCAGTATTTT. Complete variable domain (other parts from reference TRBV7-2 and TRBJ2-3): GAGVSQSPSNKVTEKGKDVELRCDPISGHTALYWYRQSLGQGLEFLIYFQGNSAPDKSGLPSDRFSAERTGGSVSTLTIQRTQQEDSAVYLCASSLALRADTQYFGPGTRLTVL.

The genes are TRBV4-1 and TRBJ2-3; D assignment may be TRBD1 or TRBD2 (6 bases each). The CDR3 has 15 amino acids. Trimming shortened V by 0 bases and J by 4 bases, and 11 bases separated the two germline ends. Germline V gives CDR1 MGHRA, CDR2 YSYEKL. CDR3 sequence reads: CASSQDWGAADTQYF. CDR3 sequence (DNA): TGCGCCAGCAGCCAAGATTGGGGGGCCGCAGATACGCAGTATTTT.

This clonotype was seen repeatedly, ten times or more. Here the CDR3 DNA reads TGTGCCAGCAGCCCCAGGATAAACTATGGCTACACCTTC. This translates into CASSPRINYGYTF. This sequence joins TRBV7-8 and TRBJ1-2; D gene unclear. CDR1 and CDR2 (germline): SGHVS, FQNEAQ. V lost 5 bases to trimming and J lost 2 bases, with 9 bases between them. This CDR3 is 13 amino acids long.

This clonotype was detected a few times. The J gene is TRBJ2-1, the V gene TRBV2; 14 bases map to TRBD2. The CDR3 loop spans 16 amino acids. Germline CDR1 and CDR2: SNHLY and FYNNEI. With 2 bases clipped from V and 7 bases from J, the junction kept 4 bases outside the gene matches. The CDR3 is CASSELGLAGGNEQFF. The DNA of the CDR3 is TGTGCCAGCAGTGAACTAGGACTAGCGGGAGGAAATGAGCAGTTCTTC.

This clonotype appeared a few times. The V call is TRBV7-9, the J call TRBJ2-1; D call uncertain. The ends were cut back, 5 bases at V and 6 bases at J, with 17 bases in the middle. The length of the CDR3 is 15 residues. The germline CDR1 and CDR2 sequences are SEHNR and FQNEAQ (reference sequence). CDR3 coding DNA: TGTGCCAGCAGCCCAATCCCTCCTAGGTCCAATGAGCAGTTCTTC. This gives the protein CASSPIPPRSNEQFF.

This clonotype was counted between two and nine times. V is TRBV10-1 and J is TRBJ1-1, with D maybe TRBD1 (5 bases). Germline values: CDR1 WNHNN, CDR2 SYGVQD (reference sequence). The V end was cut by 6 bases, the J end by 5 bases, with 22 bases between. The CDR3 runs to 16 residues. CDR3 sequence: CASRSDSLGPKTEAFF. CDR3 DNA: TGCGCCAGCAGGTCCGACTCCTTGGGGCCGAAGACTGAAGCTTTCTTT.

The chain couples TRBV2 to TRBJ2-1, with 9 bases matching TRBD2. The CDR3 consists of 15 residues. The junction had 9 bases not matched to a gene; V was cut back by 8 bases and J by 4 bases. Germline CDR1 and CDR2: SNHLY and FYNNEI. CDR3 in amino acids: CASPTGTSRYNEQFF. The CDR3 bases are TGTGCCAGCCCAACTGGGACTAGCCGGTACAATGAGCAGTTCTTC.

This clonotype came up once. As DNA, the CDR3 is TGTGCCAGCAGCTTACAGGGTATAGGCTACAATGAGCAGTTCTTC. Its translation: CASSLQGIGYNEQFF. V gene TRBV7-6 combines with J gene TRBJ2-1; TRBD1 might be the D (5 bases). In germline, CDR1 is SGHVS, CDR2 FNYEAQ. V was clipped by 2 bases and J by 3 bases, with 11 bases between them. The CDR3 length is 15 residues.

The chain couples TRBV7-2 to TRBJ2-1; perhaps TRBD1 as D (6 bases). This CDR3 is built from 16 residues. Germline lookup yields CDR1 SGHTA and CDR2 FQGNSA. V was pared by 5 bases and J by 4 bases, with 18 bases between. In DNA, the CDR3 is TGTGCCAGCAGCCCACTGACAGGATTAATGTACAATGAGCAGTTCTTC. This gives the protein CASSPLTGLMYNEQFF. The full variable domain, completed using reference TRBV7-2 and TRBJ2-1, is GAGVSQSPSNKVTEKGKDVELRCDPISGHTALYWYRQSLGQGLEFLIYFQGNSAPDKSGLPSDRFSAERTGGSVSTLTIQRTQQEDSAVYLCASSPLTGLMYNEQFFGPGTRLTVL.

CDR3 nucleotide sequence: TGTGCCAGCAGAACCGGGACTAGCCGTTCCTACGAGCAGTACGTC. It specifies CASRTGTSRSYEQYV. The chain recombines TRBV6-2 or TRBV6-3 with TRBJ2-7; 9 bases agree with TRBD2. J gave up 1 base and V 6 bases, and 7 bases lay outside the gene matches. This CDR3 is 15 amino acids long. Per germline, CDR1 MNHEY and CDR2 SVGEGT.

This clonotype was picked up a small number of times. The chain employs TRBV7-2 and TRBJ2-3; perhaps TRBD1 as D (6 bases). CDR3 length: 13 amino acids. Trimming left V 4 bases short and J 3 bases short, with 8 bases between. Germline V lookup: CDR1 SGHTA, CDR2 FQGNSA. The chain's CDR3 is CASSSDRTDTQYF. The CDR3, as DNA: TGTGCCAGCAGCTCCGACAGGACAGATACGCAGTATTTT.

The chain recombines TRBV20-1 with TRBJ2-1; 8 bases fit TRBD1. In germline, CDR1 is DFQATT, CDR2 SNEGSKA (reference sequence). The CDR3 is 12 residues long. V trimming: 2 bases; J trimming: 7 bases; junction bases outside the gene matches: 1. Written as DNA, the CDR3 is TGCAGTGCTAGAAACAGGGGGAATGAGCAGTTCTTC. This encodes CSARNRGNEQFF.

This clonotype has a handful of counts. This chain connects TRBV7-2 to TRBJ2-3; 7 nucleotides line up with TRBD2. V was clipped by 1 base and J by 3 bases; unmatched bases: 13. This CDR3 is 18 amino acids long. The germline V gene encodes CDR1 SGHTA and CDR2 FQGNSA. The CDR3 nucleotides read TGTGCCAGCAGCTTAGGGGCTAGCGGTACCTGGGCTACAGATACGCAGTATTTT. It codes for CASSLGASGTWATDTQYF. Looking up the rest from reference TRBV7-2 and TRBJ2-3 gives the full variable domain: GAGVSQSPSNKVTEKGKDVELRCDPISGHTALYWYRQSLGQGLEFLIYFQGNSAPDKSGLPSDRFSAERTGGSVSTLTIQRTQQEDSAVYLCASSLGASGTWATDTQYFGPGTRLTVL.

The V gene is TRBV12-3 or TRBV12-4, the J gene TRBJ2-7; D remains ambiguous. V gave up 6 bases and J gave up 2 bases, with 11 bases separating them. This CDR3 has 13 amino acids. The CDR3 region has the DNA TGTGCCAGCAGCTCAGACCTGGCCTACGAGCAGTACGTC. It translates to CASSSDLAYEQYV.

This sequence joins TRBV4-3 and TRBJ1-1, with D possibly matching TRBD1 (6 bases). The CDR3 is made up of 15 amino acids. Trimming removed 1 base at V and 0 bases at J, with 9 bases between. The germline V gene has CDR1 LGHNA and CDR2 YSLEER. CDR3: CASSQAWTVNTEAFF. Written as DNA, the CDR3 is TGCGCCAGCAGCCAAGCGTGGACAGTGAACACTGAAGCTTTCTTT.